This paragraph reports one T cell receptor (beta chain). The data are from a study of blood T cell repertoires in COVID-19. Study overall: Specimens from acute and convalescent COVID-19 originated in the United States, Italy and Spain. PBMCs, B-cell-depleted T cells, or T cells provided the cDNA or gDNA that made up the material.

The germline CDR1 and CDR2 sequences are MDHEN and SYDVKM. Deletions cut 3 bases from V and 5 bases from J, with 8 bases between. The CDR3 sequence is 13 residues long. Original processing methods: Estimation of nucleated cell counts was performed using reference gene primer amplification. Some clones are missing from TCRdb's copy, which holds only in-frame ones; the method was immunoSEQ multiplex PCR. The V and J calls and clone size come from that table; D and trimming were worked out from the DNA. The repertoire holds fewer than 300,000 clones, with around nine tenths as singletons. This chain joins TRBV28 and TRBJ1-5; possible D gene TRBD1, 5 bases. Sequencing was carried out using peripheral blood. The TCR comes from a man younger than 40 with acute or convalescent COVID-19. In nucleotides, the CDR3 is TGTGCCAGCAGTTTCCAGGGCTATCAGCCCCAGCATTTT. It codes for CASSFQGYQPQHF. Supplemented by reference TRBV28 and TRBJ1-5, the full variable domain reads DVKVTQSSRYLVKRTGEKVFLECVQDMDHENMFWYRQDPGLGLRLIYFSYDVKMKEKGDIPEGYSVSREKKERFSLILESASTNQTSMYLCASSFQGYQPQHFGDGTRLSIL.